One sample yielded the 3 T cell receptor beta chains listed below, sequenced in a study of T cell responses to AZD1222 COVID-19 vaccine. Assay used: immunoSEQ multiplex PCR; TCRdb lists only in-frame clones, some missing. The sample carries more than 85,000 clones, approximately 90% recorded once. The input for sequencing was peripheral blood, taken on day 0 of AZD1222 vaccination. Every receptor here comes from an adult in good health.

V is TRBV7-9 and J is TRBJ1-2; D remains ambiguous. The CDR3 has 13 amino acids. V lost 5 bases, J lost 7 bases, and 14 bases lay in between. CDR1 is SEHNR, CDR2 FQNEAQ, per germline (reference sequence). The CDR3 coding sequence is TGTGCCAGCAGCGTGGACCAGATGGGTGGCTACACCTTC. This sequence encodes CASSVDQMGGYTF.

The rearrangement links TRBV27 to TRBJ1-2; 7 bases fit TRBD1. Germline lookup yields CDR1 MNHEY and CDR2 SMNVEV (reference sequence). This CDR3 comprises 15 residues. V trimming: 4 bases; J trimming: 4 bases; junction bases outside the gene matches: 9. CDR3 residues: CASSSAKTGPYGYTF. CDR3 DNA: TGTGCCAGCAGTTCAGCAAAGACAGGGCCCTATGGCTACACCTTC.

The J gene is TRBJ2-7, the V gene TRBV4-2, with 10 bases fitting TRBD2. In germline, CDR1 is LGHNA, CDR2 YNFKEQ. V trimming: 4 bases; J trimming: 5 bases; junction bases outside the gene matches: 11. The CDR3 loop spans 16 amino acids. Written as DNA, the CDR3 is TGTGCCAGCAGCCCCCCGGCAGCGGGAGGGACCCACGAGCAGTACTTC. Translating it yields CASSPPAAGGTHEQYF.